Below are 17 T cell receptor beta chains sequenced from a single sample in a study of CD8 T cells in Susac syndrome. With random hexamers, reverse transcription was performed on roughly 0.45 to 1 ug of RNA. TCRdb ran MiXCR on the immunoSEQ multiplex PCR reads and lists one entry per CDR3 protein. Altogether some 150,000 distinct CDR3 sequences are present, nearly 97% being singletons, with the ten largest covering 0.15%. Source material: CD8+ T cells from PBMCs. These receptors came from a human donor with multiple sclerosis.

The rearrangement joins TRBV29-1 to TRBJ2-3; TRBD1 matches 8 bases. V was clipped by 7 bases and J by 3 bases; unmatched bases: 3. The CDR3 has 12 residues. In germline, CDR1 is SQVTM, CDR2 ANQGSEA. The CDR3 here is CSGQGATDTQYF. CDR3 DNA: TGCAGCGGTCAGGGGGCAACAGATACGCAGTATTTT.

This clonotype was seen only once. CDR3 nucleotides: TGTGCCAGCTCCCGGATGGGTTCCTACAATGAGCAGTTCTTC. Encoded protein: CASSRMGSYNEQFF. V gene TRBV12-3 or TRBV12-4 combines with J gene TRBJ2-1, with D unclear. There are 14 residues in the CDR3. V lost 8 bases and J 1 base, leaving 12 bases between the germline ends.

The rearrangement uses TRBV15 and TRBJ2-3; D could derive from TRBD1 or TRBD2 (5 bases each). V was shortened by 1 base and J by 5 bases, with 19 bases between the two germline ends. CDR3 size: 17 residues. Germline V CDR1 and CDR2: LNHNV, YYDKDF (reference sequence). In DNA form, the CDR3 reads TGTGCCACCAGCAGAGGGACTCGACAGTTAGGTCGAGATACGCAGTATTTT. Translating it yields CATSRGTRQLGRDTQYF. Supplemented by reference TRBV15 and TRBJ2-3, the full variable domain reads DAMVIQNPRYQVTQFGKPVTLSCSQTLNHNVMYWYQQKSSQAPKLLFHYYDKDFNNEADTPDNFQSRRPNTSFCFLDIRSPGLGDTAMYLCATSRGTRQLGRDTQYFGPGTRLTVL.

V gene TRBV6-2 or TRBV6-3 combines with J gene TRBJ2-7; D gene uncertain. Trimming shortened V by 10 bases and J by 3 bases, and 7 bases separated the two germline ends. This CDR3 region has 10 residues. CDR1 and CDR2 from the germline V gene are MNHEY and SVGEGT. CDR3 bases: TGTGCCACCGCCAACTACGAGCAGTACTTC. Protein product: CATANYEQYF.

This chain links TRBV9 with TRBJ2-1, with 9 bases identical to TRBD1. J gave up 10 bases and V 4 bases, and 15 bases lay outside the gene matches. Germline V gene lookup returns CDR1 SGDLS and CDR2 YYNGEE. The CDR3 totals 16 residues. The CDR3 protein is CASSTRSGTGPVEQFF. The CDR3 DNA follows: TGTGCCAGCAGCACCCGATCCGGGACAGGGCCCGTAGAGCAGTTCTTC.

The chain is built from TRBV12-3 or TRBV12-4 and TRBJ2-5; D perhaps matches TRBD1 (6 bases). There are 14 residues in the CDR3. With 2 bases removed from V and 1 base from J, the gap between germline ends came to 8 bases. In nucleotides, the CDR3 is TGTGCCAGCAGTTTATCCAGGGGCCAAGAGACCCAGTACTTC. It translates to CASSLSRGQETQYF.

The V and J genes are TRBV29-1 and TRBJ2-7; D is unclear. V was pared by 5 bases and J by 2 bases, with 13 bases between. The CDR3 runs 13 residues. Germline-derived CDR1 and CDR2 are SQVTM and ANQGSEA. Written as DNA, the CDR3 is TGCAGCGTTTTATCGTCTGGACCCTACGAGCAGTACTTC. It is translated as CSVLSSGPYEQYF.

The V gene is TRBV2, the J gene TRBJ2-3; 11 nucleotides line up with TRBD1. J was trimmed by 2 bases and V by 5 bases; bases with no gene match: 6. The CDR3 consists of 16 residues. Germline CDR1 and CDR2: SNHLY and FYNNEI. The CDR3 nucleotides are TGTGCCAGCAGTCCCGGGGACAGGGGGGCCACAGATACGCAGTATTTT. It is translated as CASSPGDRGATDTQYF.

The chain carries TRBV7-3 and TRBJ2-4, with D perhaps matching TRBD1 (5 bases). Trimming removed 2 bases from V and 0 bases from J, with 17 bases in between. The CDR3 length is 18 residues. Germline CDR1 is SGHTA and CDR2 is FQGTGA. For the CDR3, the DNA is TGTGCCAGCAGCTTAGGCACGGGCCAAGGGGTAGCCAAAAACATTCAGTACTTC. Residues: CASSLGTGQGVAKNIQYF.

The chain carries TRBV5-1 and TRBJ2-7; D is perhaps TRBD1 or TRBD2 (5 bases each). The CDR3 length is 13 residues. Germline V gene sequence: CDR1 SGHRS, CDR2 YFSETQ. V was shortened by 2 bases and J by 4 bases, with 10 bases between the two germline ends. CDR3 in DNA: TGCGCCAGCAGCTTTGGATGGGGGTACGAGCAGTACTTC. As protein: CASSFGWGYEQYF.

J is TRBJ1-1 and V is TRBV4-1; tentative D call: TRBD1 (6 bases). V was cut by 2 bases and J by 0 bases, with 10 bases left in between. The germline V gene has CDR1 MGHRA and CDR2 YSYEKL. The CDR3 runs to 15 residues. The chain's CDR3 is CASSQKGGMNTEAFF. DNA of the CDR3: TGCGCCAGCAGCCAAAAAGGGGGGATGAACACTGAAGCTTTCTTT.

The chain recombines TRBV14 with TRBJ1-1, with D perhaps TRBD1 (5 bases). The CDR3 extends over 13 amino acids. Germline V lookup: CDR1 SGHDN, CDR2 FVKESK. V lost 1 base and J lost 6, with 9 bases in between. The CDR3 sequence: CASSQGGTSEAFF. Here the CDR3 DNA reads TGTGCCAGCAGCCAAGGCGGGACGTCTGAAGCTTTCTTT. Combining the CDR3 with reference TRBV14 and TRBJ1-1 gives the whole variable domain EAGVTQFPSHSVIEKGQTVTLRCDPISGHDNLYWYRRVMGKEIKFLLHFVKESKQDESGMPNNRFLAERTGGTYSTLKVQPAELEDSGVYFCASSQGGTSEAFFGQGTRLTVV.

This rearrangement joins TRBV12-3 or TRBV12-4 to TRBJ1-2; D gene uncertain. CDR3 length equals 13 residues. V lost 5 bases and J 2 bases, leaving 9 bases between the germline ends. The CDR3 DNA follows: TGTGCCAGCAGTCAAGACAAGAACTATGGCTACACCTTC. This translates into CASSQDKNYGYTF.

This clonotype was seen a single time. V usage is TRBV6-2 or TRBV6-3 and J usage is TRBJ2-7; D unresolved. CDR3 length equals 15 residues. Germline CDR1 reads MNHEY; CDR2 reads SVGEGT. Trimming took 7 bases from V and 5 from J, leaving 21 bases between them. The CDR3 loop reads CASTSRVGYTHEQYV. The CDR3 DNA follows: TGTGCCAGCACCTCCCGGGTCGGCTACACCCACGAGCAGTACGTC.

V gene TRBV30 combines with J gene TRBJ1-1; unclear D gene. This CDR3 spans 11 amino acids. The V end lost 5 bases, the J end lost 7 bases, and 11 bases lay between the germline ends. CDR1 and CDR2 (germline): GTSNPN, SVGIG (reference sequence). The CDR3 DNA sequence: TGTGCCTGGGAGGACTCTTTTGAAGCTTTCTTT. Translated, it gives CAWEDSFEAFF.

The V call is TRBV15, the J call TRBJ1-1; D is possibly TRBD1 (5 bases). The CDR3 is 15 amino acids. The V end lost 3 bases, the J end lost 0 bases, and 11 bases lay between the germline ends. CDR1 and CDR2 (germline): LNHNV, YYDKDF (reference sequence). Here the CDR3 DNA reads TGTGCCACCAGCAGTGCCGTGGGGGTGAACACTGAAGCTTTCTTT. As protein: CATSSAVGVNTEAFF.

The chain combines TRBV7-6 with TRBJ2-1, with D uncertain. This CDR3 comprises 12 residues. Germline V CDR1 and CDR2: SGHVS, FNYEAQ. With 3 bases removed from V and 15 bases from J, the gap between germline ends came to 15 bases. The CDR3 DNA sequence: TGTGCCAGCAGCTTGGGCCAATCTACCTGGTTCTTC. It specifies CASSLGQSTWFF.